This T cell receptor beta chain was recorded in a study of lymphopenia after photon versus proton radiotherapy. The CDR3 runs to 14 residues. Between the trimmed V and J ends, which lost 5 bases and 7 bases, there was a span of 12 bases. Germline assignment: CDR1 WSHSY and CDR2 SAAADI. Profiling relied on immunoSEQ multiplex PCR, and the TCRdb table lists in-frame clones only, not all of them. This sample has roughly 25,000 clones; roughly 90% occur once, and the top ten carry about 0.81%. The gene calls are TRBV10-2 and TRBJ1-6, with D possibly being TRBD1 (6 bases). The input for sequencing was peripheral blood, taken from a patient treated with photon-based radiotherapy. The clonotype was recovered from a woman aged 45-65 years with cholangiocarcinoma. CDR3 residues: CASSLSGANSPLHF. CDR3 in DNA: TGCGCCAGCAGTTTATCAGGGGCCAATTCACCCCTCCACTTT.